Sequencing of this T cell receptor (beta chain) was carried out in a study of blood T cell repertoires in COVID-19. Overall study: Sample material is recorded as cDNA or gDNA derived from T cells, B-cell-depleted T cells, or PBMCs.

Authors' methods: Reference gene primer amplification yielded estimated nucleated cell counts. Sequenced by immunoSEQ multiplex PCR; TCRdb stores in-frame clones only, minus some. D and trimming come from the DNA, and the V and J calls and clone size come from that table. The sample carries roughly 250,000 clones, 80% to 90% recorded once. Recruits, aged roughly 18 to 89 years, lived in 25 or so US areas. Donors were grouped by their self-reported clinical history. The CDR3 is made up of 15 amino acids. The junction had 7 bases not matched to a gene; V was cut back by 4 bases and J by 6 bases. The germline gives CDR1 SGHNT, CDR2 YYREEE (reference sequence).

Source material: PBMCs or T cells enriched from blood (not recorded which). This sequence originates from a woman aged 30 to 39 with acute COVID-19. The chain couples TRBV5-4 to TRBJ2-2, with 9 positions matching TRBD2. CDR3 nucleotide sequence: TGTGCCAGCAGCCCGGGCGGGGGGGCTTCCGGGGAGCTGTTTTTT. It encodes CASSPGGGASGELFF. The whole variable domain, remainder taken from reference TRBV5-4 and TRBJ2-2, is ETGVTQSPTHLIKTRGQQVTLRCSSQSGHNTVSWYQQALGQGPQFIFQYYREEENGRGNFPPRFSGLQFPNYSSELNVNALELDDSALYLCASSPGGGASGELFFGEGSRLTVL.